The 12 T cell receptor beta chains below come from one sample, sequenced in a study of beta chain features in type 1 diabetes (dated by TCRdb to about 2018). The method behind the library was the immunoSEQ multiplex PCR assay. The entire amount of isolated RNA was reverse transcribed using the High Capacity cDNA Reverse Transcription Kit, so the sequenced TCRB transcripts were expressed ones. Entries here come from immuneACCESS through TCRdb and include only in-frame sequences with V and J called. Some clones fail to appear in such tables; in the studies checked, an unresolved V gene covers under half of the shortfall, and the cause of the remainder is unknown. In all, the sample holds around 290,000 clones, and approximately 8.1% of those were seen once. The ten largest clones capture under 1.3% of the sample. Sequencing used central memory CD4+ T cells from blood. These receptor sequences come from a woman aged 18-29 years in good health.

The chain combines TRBV29-1 with TRBJ1-1, with TRBD1 matching 10 bases. The CDR3 totals 14 residues. V was pared by 6 bases and J by 1 base, with 5 bases of the junction left unmatched. Germline V gene lookup returns CDR1 SQVTM and CDR2 ANQGSEA. CDR3 nucleotide sequence: TGCAGCGTAGGGACAGGGGCGCAGAACACTGAAGCTTTCTTT. The encoded protein is CSVGTGAQNTEAFF.

The sample holds many counts of this clone. This chain joins TRBV9 and TRBJ1-2, with 7 bases identical to TRBD1. The CDR3 has 10 residues. The germline V gene has CDR1 SGDLS and CDR2 YYNGEE. Trimming at V came to 7 bases and at J to 12 bases, leaving 6 bases not matched to a gene. CDR3 sequence (DNA): TGTGCCAGCGGCCAGGGGGGGCACACCTTC. Translation gives CASGQGGHTF.

This sequence joins TRBV5-4 and TRBJ2-3; tentative D call: TRBD2 (5 bases). The CDR3 is 15 amino acids. CDR1 is SGHNT and CDR2 is YYREEE in the germline V gene (reference sequence). Trimming pared 0 bases from V and 4 bases from J, leaving 12 bases between. The DNA for the CDR3 is TGTGCCAGCAGCTTGGACGTGGGAGAGGCAGATACGCAGTATTTT. Protein product: CASSLDVGEADTQYF.

In this sample, this clone turned up many times. The chain carries TRBV15 and TRBJ2-3; TRBD2 matches at 7 bases. CDR3 length equals 13 residues. V trimming: 3 bases; J trimming: 6 bases; junction bases outside the gene matches: 3. Per the germline V gene, CDR1 is LNHNV and CDR2 is YYDKDF (reference sequence). The CDR3: CATSSGRWDTQYF. CDR3 in DNA: TGTGCCACCAGCAGCGGGAGGTGGGATACGCAGTATTTT.

This clone has more than one count but fewer than ten. V is TRBV2 and J is TRBJ1-5; TRBD1 is a possible D gene (5 bases). The length of the CDR3 is 14 residues. Germline CDR1 SNHLY, CDR2 FYNNEI. Trimming took off 10 bases at V and 2 bases at J, with 15 bases between the two ends. The CDR3 sequence: CATSYGGGNQPQHF. CDR3 in DNA: TGTGCCACCTCGTACGGAGGGGGCAATCAGCCCCAGCATTTT.

There are a few counts of this clone. This chain links TRBV7-9 with TRBJ2-1; TRBD2 agrees at 9 bases. Germline trimming cut 0 bases from V and 7 bases from J; bases unmatched to any gene: 4. The germline CDR1 and CDR2 sequences are SEHNR and FQNEAQ (reference sequence). The CDR3 contains 15 residues. As DNA, the CDR3 is TGTGCCAGCAGCTTAGCTAGCGGGAGTTCTAATGAGCAGTTCTTC. Its translation: CASSLASGSSNEQFF.

This clone was counted only a few times. The chain joins TRBV7-3 to TRBJ1-5; no reliable D call. Trimming cost V 2 bases and J 5 bases, with 13 bases left between them. There are 15 residues in the CDR3. The germline CDR1 and CDR2 sequences are SGHTA and FQGTGA. The CDR3 sequence is CASSLWKTRDQPQHF. CDR3 bases: TGTGCCAGCAGCTTATGGAAGACCCGTGATCAGCCCCAGCATTTT.

For the CDR3, the DNA is TGTGCCAGCAGCGTAGATGGGACAGGCGTGAATGAGCAGTTCTTC. Its protein is CASSVDGTGVNEQFF. This chain uses TRBV9 with TRBJ2-1, with 8 bases matching TRBD1. Germline CDR1 is SGDLS and CDR2 is YYNGEE. The V gene end was trimmed by 0 bases and the J gene end by 7 bases; junction bases not matched to a gene: 6. CDR3 size: 15 residues.

Regarding this clone: Other DNA sequences in this sample translate to the same CDR3. This sequence joins TRBV27 and TRBJ2-1; D is unclear. The CDR3 consists of 13 residues. V shed 2 bases and J shed 4 bases, with 6 bases lying between them. Germline V gene sequence: CDR1 MNHEY, CDR2 SMNVEV (reference sequence). The CDR3 DNA sequence: TGTGCCAGCAGTTTAAACCGGTACAATGAGCAGTTCTTC. It specifies CASSLNRYNEQFF.

The V call is TRBV11-2, the J call TRBJ2-4; the D gene is possibly TRBD2 (5 bases). V lost 5 bases and J lost 5, with 16 bases in between. CDR1 is SGHAT, CDR2 FQNNGV, per germline. CDR3 length equals 15 residues. CDR3 in amino acids: CASSREGSSQNIQYF. The CDR3, as DNA: TGTGCCAGCAGCCGAGAAGGGAGTAGCCAAAACATTCAGTACTTC.

This clone has at least ten counts. The rearrangement uses TRBV5-6 and TRBJ2-1; D gene ambiguous. This CDR3 has 12 amino acids. Trimming took off 1 base at V and 5 bases at J, with 4 bases between the two ends. Germline-derived CDR1 and CDR2 are SGHDT and YYEEEE. CDR3 loop: CASSLNHNEQFF. CDR3 nucleotide sequence: TGTGCCAGCAGCTTGAACCACAATGAGCAGTTCTTC.

The chain recombines TRBV7-8 with TRBJ2-7; D call uncertain. CDR3 length: 13 amino acids. V was clipped by 1 base and J by 3 bases, with 7 bases between them. Looked up from germline, CDR1 is SGHVS and CDR2 is FQNEAQ. The DNA for the CDR3 is TGTGCCAGCAGCTTAGGTAGTAACTACGAGCAGTACTTC. It yields the protein CASSLGSNYEQYF.